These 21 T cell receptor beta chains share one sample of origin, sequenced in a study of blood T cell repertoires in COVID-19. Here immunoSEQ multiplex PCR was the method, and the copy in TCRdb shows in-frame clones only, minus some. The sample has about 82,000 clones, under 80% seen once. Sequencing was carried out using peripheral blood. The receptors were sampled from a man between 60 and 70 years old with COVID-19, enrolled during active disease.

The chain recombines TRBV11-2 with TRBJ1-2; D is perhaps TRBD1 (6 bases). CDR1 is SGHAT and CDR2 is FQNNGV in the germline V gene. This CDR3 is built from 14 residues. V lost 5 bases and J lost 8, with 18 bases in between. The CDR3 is CASSPFPSGDGYTF. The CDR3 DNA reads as TGTGCCAGCAGCCCTTTCCCGTCAGGGGACGGCTACACCTTC.

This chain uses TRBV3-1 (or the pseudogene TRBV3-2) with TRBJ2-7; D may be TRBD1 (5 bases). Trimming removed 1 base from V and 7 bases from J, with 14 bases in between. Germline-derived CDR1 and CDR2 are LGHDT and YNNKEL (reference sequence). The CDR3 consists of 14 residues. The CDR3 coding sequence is TGTGCCAGCAGCCAAGCGGCGGACGCAGGGGAGCAGTACTTC. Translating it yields CASSQAADAGEQYF.

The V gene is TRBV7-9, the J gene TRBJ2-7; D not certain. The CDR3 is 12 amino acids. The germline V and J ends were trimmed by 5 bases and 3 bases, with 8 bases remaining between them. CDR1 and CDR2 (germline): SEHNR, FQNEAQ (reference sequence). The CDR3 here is CASSPGRYEQYF. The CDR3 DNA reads TGTGCCAGCAGCCCTGGCCGCTACGAGCAGTACTTC.

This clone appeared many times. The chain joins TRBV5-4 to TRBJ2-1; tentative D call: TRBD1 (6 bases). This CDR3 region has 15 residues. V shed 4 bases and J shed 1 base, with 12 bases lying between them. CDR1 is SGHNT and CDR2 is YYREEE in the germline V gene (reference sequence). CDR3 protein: CASSRGQESYNEQFF. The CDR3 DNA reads TGTGCCAGCAGCCGGGGACAAGAATCCTACAATGAGCAGTTCTTC.

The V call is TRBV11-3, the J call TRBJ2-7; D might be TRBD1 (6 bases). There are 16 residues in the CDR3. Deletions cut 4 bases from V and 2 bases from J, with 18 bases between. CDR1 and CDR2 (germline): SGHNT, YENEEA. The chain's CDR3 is CASSSYDRLDAYEQYF. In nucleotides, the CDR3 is TGTGCCAGCAGCTCCTACGACAGGTTAGACGCCTACGAGCAGTACTTC. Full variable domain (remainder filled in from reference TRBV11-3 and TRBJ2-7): EAGVVQSPRYKIIEKKQPVAFWCNPISGHNTLYWYLQNLGQGPELLIRYENEEAVDDSQLPKDRFSAERLKGVDSTLKIQPAELGDSAVYLCASSSYDRLDAYEQYFGPGTRLTVT.

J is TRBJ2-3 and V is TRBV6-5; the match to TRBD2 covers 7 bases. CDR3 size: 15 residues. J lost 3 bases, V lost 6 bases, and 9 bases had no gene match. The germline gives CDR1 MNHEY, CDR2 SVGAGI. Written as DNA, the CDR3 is TGTGCCAGCAGCCACACGGGGGGAGCGACAGATACGCAGTATTTT. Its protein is CASSHTGGATDTQYF.

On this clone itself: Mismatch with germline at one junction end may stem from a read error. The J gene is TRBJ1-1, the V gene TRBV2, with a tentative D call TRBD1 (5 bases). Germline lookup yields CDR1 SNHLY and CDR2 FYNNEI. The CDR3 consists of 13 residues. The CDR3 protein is CASSPSPGTVAFF. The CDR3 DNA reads TGTGCCAGCAGTCCCTCCCCTGGGACTGTAGCTTTCTTT.

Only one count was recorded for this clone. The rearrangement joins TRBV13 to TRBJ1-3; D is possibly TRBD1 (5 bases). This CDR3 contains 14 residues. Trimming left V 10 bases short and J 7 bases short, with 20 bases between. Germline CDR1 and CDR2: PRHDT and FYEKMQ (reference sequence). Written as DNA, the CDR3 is TGTGCCACCGATGAGGGCGGGGGAGAGAACACCATATATTTT. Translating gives CATDEGGGENTIYF.

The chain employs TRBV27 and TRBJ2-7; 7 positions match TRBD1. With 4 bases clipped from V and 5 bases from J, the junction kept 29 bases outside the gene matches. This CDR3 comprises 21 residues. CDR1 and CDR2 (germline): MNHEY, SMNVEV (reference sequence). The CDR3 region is CASSSSTWSFANRGRKDEQYF. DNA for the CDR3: TGTGCCAGCAGTTCGTCCACCTGGAGTTTTGCGAACAGGGGAAGAAAAGACGAGCAGTACTTC.

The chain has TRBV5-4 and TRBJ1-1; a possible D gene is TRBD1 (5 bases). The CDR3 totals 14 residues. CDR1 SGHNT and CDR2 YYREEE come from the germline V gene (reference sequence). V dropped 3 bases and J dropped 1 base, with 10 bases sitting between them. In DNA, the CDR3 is TGTGCCAGCAGCTCCAGGGCCCGGAACACTGAAGCTTTCTTT. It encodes CASSSRARNTEAFF.

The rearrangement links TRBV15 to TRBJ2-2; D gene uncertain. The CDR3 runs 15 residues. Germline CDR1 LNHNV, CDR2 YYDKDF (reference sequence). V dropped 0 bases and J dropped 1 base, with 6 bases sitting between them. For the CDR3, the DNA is TGTGCCACCAGCAGAGATCCAGGGAACACCGGGGAGCTGTTTTTT. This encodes CATSRDPGNTGELFF.

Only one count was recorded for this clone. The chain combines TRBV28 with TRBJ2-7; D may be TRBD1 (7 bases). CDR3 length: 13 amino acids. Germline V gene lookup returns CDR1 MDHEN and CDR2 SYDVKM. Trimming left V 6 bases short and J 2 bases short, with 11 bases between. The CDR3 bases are TGTGCCAGCAGCCGGGGGACAGCCTACGAGCAGTACTTC. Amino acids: CASSRGTAYEQYF.

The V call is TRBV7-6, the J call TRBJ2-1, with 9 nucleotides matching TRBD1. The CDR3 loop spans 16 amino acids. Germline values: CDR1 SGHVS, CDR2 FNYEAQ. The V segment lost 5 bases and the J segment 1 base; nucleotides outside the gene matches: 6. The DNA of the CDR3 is TGTGCCAGCAGCCCGGGGACAGGGAGGTCCTACAATGAGCAGTTCTTC. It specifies CASSPGTGRSYNEQFF. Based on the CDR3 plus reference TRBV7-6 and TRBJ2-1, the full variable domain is GAGVSQSPRYKVTKRGQDVALRCDPISGHVSLYWYRQALGQGPEFLTYFNYEAQQDKSGLPNDRFSAERPEGSISTLTIQRTEQRDSAMYRCASSPGTGRSYNEQFFGPGTRLTVL.

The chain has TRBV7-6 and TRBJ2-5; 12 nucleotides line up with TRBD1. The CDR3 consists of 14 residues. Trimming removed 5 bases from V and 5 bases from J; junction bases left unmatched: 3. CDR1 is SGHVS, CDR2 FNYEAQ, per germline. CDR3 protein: CASSRDRGPETQYF. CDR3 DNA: TGTGCCAGCAGCCGGGACAGGGGGCCGGAGACCCAGTACTTC. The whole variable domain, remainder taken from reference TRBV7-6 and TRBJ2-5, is GAGVSQSPRYKVTKRGQDVALRCDPISGHVSLYWYRQALGQGPEFLTYFNYEAQQDKSGLPNDRFSAERPEGSISTLTIQRTEQRDSAMYRCASSRDRGPETQYFGPGTRLLVL.

The CDR3 region has the DNA TGTGCCAGCAGCCCGCCTGGGAGTATCTCGAATGGCTACACCTTC. Translating it yields CASSPPGSISNGYTF. This chain connects TRBV5-6 to TRBJ1-2, with D uncertain. The CDR3 runs to 15 residues. Germline CDR1 and CDR2: SGHDT and YYEEEE. Trimming took 4 bases from V and 6 from J, leaving 19 bases between them.

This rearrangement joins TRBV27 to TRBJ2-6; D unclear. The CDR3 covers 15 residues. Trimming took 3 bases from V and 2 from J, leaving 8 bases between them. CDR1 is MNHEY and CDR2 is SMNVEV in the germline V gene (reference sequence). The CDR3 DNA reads TGTGCCAGCAGTTTCCGAACTACTGGGGCCAACGTCCTGACTTTC. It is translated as CASSFRTTGANVLTF.

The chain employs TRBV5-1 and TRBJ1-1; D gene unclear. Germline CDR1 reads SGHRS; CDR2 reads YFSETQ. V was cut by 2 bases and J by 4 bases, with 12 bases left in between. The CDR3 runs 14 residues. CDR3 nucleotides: TGCGCCAGCAGCTTTACGGGGTTAACCACTGAAGCTTTCTTT. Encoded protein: CASSFTGLTTEAFF.

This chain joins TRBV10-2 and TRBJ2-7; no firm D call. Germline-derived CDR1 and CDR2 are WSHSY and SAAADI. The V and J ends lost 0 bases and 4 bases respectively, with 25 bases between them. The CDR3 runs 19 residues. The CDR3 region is CASSESLTWRDPNEYEQYF. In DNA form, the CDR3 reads TGCGCCAGCAGTGAGTCATTGACTTGGAGAGACCCCAATGAATACGAGCAGTACTTC.

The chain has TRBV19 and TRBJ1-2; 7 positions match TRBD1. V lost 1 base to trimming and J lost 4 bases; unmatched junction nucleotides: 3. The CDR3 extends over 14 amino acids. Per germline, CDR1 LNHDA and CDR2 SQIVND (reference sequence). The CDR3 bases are TGTGCCAGTAGTATAGGGGGACAGCCCTATGGCTACACCTTC. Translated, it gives CASSIGGQPYGYTF.

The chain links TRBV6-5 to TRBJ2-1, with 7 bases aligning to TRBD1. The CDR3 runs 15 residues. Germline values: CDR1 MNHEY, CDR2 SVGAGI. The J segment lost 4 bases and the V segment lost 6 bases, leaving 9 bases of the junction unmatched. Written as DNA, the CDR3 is TGTGCCAGCAGCGTAACAGGGGAAGAATACAATGAGCAGTTCTTC. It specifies CASSVTGEEYNEQFF.

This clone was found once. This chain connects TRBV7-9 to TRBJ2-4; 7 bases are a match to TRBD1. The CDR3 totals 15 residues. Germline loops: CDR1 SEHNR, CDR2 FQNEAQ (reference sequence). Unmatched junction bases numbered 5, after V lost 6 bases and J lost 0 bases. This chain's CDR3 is CASSSRDRAKNIQYF. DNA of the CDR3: TGTGCCAGCAGTTCCCGGGACAGAGCCAAAAACATTCAGTACTTC.